This TCR beta chain was observed in a study of human T cells and chemical hapten exposure. Regarding time point: patch test 2, 6 weeks after DPC sensitization. Treatment indicated: therapeutic diphenylcyclopropenone sensitization with weekly scalp DPC. Via MiXCR, TCRdb re-called the RACE reads, giving one row per CDR3 protein. The sample records 65,000 to 95,000 distinct CDR3 sequences, less than 8% being singletons. This clonotype was found a few times. The origin of this receptor is a woman aged 25-40 years with alopecia areata. Some clones in this sample may be carry-over from other donors' samples. Sequenced material: whole blood, taken in connection with sensitization to the hapten diphenylcyclopropenone (DPC).

CDR3 residues: CASSPFLQAPSEKLFF. CDR3 DNA sequence: TGTGCCAGCAGTCCTTTCTTACAGGCTCCCTCCGAAAAACTGTTTTTT. The chain is built from TRBV12-3 or TRBV12-4 and TRBJ1-4; maybe TRBD1 (5 bases). Trimming removed 5 bases from V and 8 bases from J, with 21 bases in between. This CDR3 region has 16 residues.